This TCR beta chain was obtained from a study of beta chain features in type 1 diabetes. General study findings and limits: There was a moderate but significant shortening of TCRB CDR3s in all four CD4+ subsets of Type 1 diabetes patients.

V lost 6 bases and J 0 bases, leaving 12 bases between the germline ends. The CDR3 totals 14 residues. Germline V gene lookup returns CDR1 MDHEN and CDR2 SYDVKM. Since all of the isolated RNA was reverse transcribed, expressed TCRB transcripts were what got sequenced. The data were produced by immunoSEQ multiplex PCR, yet TCRdb's version contains in-frame clones alone and is incomplete. Among about 53,000 clones, just under 65% were seen once, and the ten largest hold 0.29%. This clone was recorded once. What it binds is unknown. Input material: stem cell memory CD4+ T cells from blood. This receptor was taken from a woman in her thirties with type 1 diabetes. The chain carries TRBV28 and TRBJ2-7; D perhaps matches TRBD1 (6 bases). The chain's CDR3 is CASRTTGSSYEQYF. The DNA of the CDR3 is TGTGCCAGCAGGACGACAGGATCCTCCTACGAGCAGTACTTC. Full variable domain (rest looked up from reference TRBV28 and TRBJ2-7): DVKVTQSSRYLVKRTGEKVFLECVQDMDHENMFWYRQDPGLGLRLIYFSYDVKMKEKGDIPEGYSVSREKKERFSLILESASTNQTSMYLCASRTTGSSYEQYFGPGTRLTVT.